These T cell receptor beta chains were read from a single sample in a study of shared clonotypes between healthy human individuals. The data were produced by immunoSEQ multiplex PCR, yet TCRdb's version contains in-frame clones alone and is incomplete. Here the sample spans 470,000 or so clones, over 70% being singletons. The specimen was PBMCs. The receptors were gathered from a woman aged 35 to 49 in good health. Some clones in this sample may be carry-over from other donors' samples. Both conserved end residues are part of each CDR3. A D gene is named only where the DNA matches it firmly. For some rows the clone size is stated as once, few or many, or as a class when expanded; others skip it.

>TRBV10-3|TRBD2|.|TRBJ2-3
CAIKPSGRSGTDTQYF
TGTGCCATCAAGCCTAGCGGGAGATCGGGCACAGATACGCAGTATTTT
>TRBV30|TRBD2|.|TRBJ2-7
CAWRLAGEGYEQYF
TGTGCCTGGAGACTAGCGGGAGAAGGCTACGAGCAGTACTTC
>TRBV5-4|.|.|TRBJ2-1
CASSLFGSYNEQFF
TGTGCCAGCAGCTTGTTCGGGTCTTACAATGAGCAGTTCTTC
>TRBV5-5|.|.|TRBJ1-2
CASSGRDAGFAGYTF
TGTGCCAGCAGCGGGCGGGACGCCGGCTTCGCGGGCTACACCTTC
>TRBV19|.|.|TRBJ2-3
CASSITGQDTQYF
TGTGCCAGTAGTATAACAGGGCAGGATACGCAGTATTTT
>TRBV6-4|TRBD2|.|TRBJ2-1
CASSDSREGGNEQFF
TGTGCCAGCAGTGACTCGCGGGAGGGAGGAAATGAGCAGTTCTTC
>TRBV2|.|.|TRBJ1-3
CASSILGALPGNTIYF
TGTGCCAGCAGTATTCTCGGGGCTTTACCTGGAAACACCATATATTTT
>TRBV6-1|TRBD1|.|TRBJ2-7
CATSLLGTSTGEYF
TGTGCCACCTCCCTCTTGGGAACCTCGACAGGGGAGTACTTC
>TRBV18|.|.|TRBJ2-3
CASSPQGSSTDTQYF
TGTGCCAGCTCACCACAGGGGTCCAGCACAGATACGCAGTATTTT
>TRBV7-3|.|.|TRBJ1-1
CASSQLGSSVTEAFF
TGTGCCAGCAGCCAATTAGGGAGTTCGGTGACTGAAGCTTTCTTT
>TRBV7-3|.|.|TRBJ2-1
CASSFGRNNEQFF
TGTGCCAGCAGCTTCGGAAGAAACAATGAGCAGTTCTTC
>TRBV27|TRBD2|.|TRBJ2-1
CASKGLAGIVEQFF
TGTGCCAGTAAGGGACTAGCGGGAATTGTTGAGCAGTTCTTC
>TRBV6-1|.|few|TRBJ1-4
CASSTGSSNEKLFF
TGTGCCAGCAGTACAGGGTCCTCCAATGAAAAACTGTTTTTT
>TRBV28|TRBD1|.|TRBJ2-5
CASSDRDRGFETQYF
TGTGCCAGCAGTGACCGGGACAGGGGATTTGAGACCCAGTACTTC
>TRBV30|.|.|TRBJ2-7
CAWSVGYSYEQYF
TGTGCCTGGAGTGTCGGGTACTCCTACGAGCAGTACTTC
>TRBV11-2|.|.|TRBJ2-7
CASSKGYSYEQYF
TGTGCCAGCAGCAAAGGATACTCCTACGAGCAGTACTTC
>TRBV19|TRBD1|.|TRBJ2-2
CASSRIGQGRTGELFF
TGTGCCAGTAGTAGAATCGGACAGGGGCGCACCGGGGAGCTGTTTTTT
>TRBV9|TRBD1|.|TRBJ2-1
CASSARDREYNEQFF
TGTGCCAGCAGCGCCCGGGACAGGGAATACAATGAGCAGTTCTTC
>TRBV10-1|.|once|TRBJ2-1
CASSEKLEYNEQFF
TGCGCCAGCAGTGAAAAACTGGAATACAATGAGCAGTTCTTC
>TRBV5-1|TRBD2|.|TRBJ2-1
CASSLWAGDRNEQFF
TGCGCCAGCAGCTTGTGGGCGGGAGATCGAAATGAGCAGTTCTTC
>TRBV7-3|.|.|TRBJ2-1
CASSPDMSSYNEQFF
TGTGCCAGCAGCCCCGACATGAGCTCCTACAATGAGCAGTTCTTC
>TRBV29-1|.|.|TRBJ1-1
CSVERVSTEAFF
TGCAGCGTTGAGCGGGTCAGTACTGAAGCTTTCTTT
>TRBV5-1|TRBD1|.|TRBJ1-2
CASSLTGGSYGYTF
TGCGCCAGCAGCTTGACAGGGGGCTCCTATGGCTACACCTTC
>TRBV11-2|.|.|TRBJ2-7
CASSLGGGGFYEQYF
TGTGCCAGCAGCTTAGGGGGAGGAGGATTCTACGAGCAGTACTTC
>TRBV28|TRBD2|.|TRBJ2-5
CASRSSGWAETQYF
TGTGCCAGCAGATCTAGCGGGTGGGCGGAGACCCAGTACTTC
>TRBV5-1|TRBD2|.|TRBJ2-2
CASSLPGGTGELFF
TGCGCCAGCAGCTTGCCGGGAGGGACCGGGGAGCTGTTTTTT
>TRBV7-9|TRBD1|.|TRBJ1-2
CASSLVGQGATYTF
TGTGCCAGCAGCTTAGTAGGACAGGGGGCGACCTACACCTTC
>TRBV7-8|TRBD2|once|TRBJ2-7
CASSATRDYSYEQYF
TGTGCCAGCAGCGCAACCCGGGACTACTCCTACGAGCAGTACTTC
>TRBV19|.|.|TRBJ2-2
CASSIVGVRTGELFF
TGTGCCAGTAGTATTGTAGGCGTTAGGACCGGGGAGCTGTTTTTT
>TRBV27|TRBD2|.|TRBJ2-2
CASRTSATGELFF
TGTGCCAGCCGGACTAGCGCCACCGGGGAGCTGTTTTTT
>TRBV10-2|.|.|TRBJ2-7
CASSEGTLYEQYF
TGCGCCAGCAGTGAAGGGACGCTCTACGAGCAGTACTTC
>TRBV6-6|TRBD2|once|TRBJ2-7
CASSSPPTSGTYEQYF
TGTGCCAGCAGTAGCCCCCCGACTAGCGGTACCTACGAGCAGTACTTC
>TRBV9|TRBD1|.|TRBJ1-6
CASSGGQGRNSPLHF
TGTGCCAGCAGCGGCGGACAGGGGCGGAATTCACCCCTCCACTTT
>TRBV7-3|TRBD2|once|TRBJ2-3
CASSLGGRFTDTQYF
TGTGCCAGCAGCTTAGGCGGGAGGTTTACAGATACGCAGTATTTT
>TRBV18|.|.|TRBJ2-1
CASSMYGTLPNEQFF
TGTGCCAGCTCAATGTACGGGACTCTTCCCAATGAGCAGTTCTTC
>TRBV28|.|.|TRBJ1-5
CASTGAGQPQHF
TGTGCCAGCACAGGGGCCGGCCAGCCCCAGCATTTT
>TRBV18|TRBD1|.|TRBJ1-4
CASQGQRNEKLFF
TGTGCCAGCCAGGGACAGAGGAATGAAAAACTGTTTTTT
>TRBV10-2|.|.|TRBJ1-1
CASSEQEGTEAFF
TGCGCCAGCAGTGAGCAGGAGGGCACTGAAGCTTTCTTT
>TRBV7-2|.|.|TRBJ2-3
CASSLVPSTQYF
TGTGCCAGCAGCTTAGTTCCATCCACGCAGTATTTT
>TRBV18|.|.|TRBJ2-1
CASSPLTNNEQFF
TGTGCCAGCTCACCCCTGACTAACAATGAGCAGTTCTTC
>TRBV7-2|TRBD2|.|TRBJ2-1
CASSFRRESPNEQFF
TGTGCCAGCAGCTTCCGGCGGGAGAGTCCGAATGAGCAGTTCTTC